This TCR beta chain was sequenced for a study of T-cell reconstitution after alpha-beta-depleted transplantation in children. The J segment lost 2 bases and the V segment lost 5 bases, leaving 6 bases of the junction unmatched. CDR1 and CDR2 from the germline V gene are SGHVS and FNYEAQ. The CDR3 consists of 15 residues. TCRbeta library construction was performed incorporating unique molecular identifiers. Using its own MiXCR run on the PCR reads, TCRdb lists one record per CDR3 protein. This sample yields about 830,000 distinct CDR3 sequences, of which 15% to 20% are seen a single time; roughly 5% belongs to the top ten. Notes on the study in general: Reportedly, only several hundred clones from non-depleted graft cells drove alpha-beta T-cell counts at about two months.

This clonotype was found a few times. Its antigen remains unknown. The chain employs TRBV7-6 and TRBJ2-3; 8 nucleotides match TRBD2. This receptor was identified in a male patient younger than 18 who had a stem cell transplant for acute lymphoblastic leukemia, so the T cells may come from the graft donor. The specimen comprised PBMCs, mostly from graft donor cells, sampled 360 days after TCRalphabeta/CD19-depleted stem cell transplant. In DNA, the CDR3 is TGTGCCAGCAGCCCTCGACTAGCGCCCACAGATACGCAGTATTTT. Residues: CASSPRLAPTDTQYF.